The 21 T cell receptor beta chains given below trace back to one sample, sequenced in a study of blood T cell repertoires in COVID-19. The data were produced by immunoSEQ multiplex PCR, yet TCRdb's version contains in-frame clones alone and is incomplete. The sample includes more than 150,000 clones, nearly 85% of them seen just once. Input material: peripheral blood. The receptors derive from a woman in her twenties or thirties with acute or convalescent COVID-19.

The chain has TRBV7-9 and TRBJ2-1; maybe TRBD2 (7 bases). The V end was cut by 5 bases, the J end by 5 bases, with 16 bases between. CDR1 is SEHNR, CDR2 FQNEAQ, per germline (reference sequence). The CDR3 has 15 residues. The CDR3 coding sequence is TGTGCCAGCAGCAAACCCCGGGGGGCGAACAATGAGCAGTTCTTC. Protein: CASSKPRGANNEQFF.

The rearrangement joins TRBV2 to TRBJ1-2; 11 positions agree with TRBD1. There are 14 residues in the CDR3. Losses at the gene ends were 0 bases for V and 8 bases for J; bases not matched to a gene: 2. Germline V gene sequence: CDR1 SNHLY, CDR2 FYNNEI. CDR3 nucleotides: TGTGCCAGCAGTGAAGCGGGGACAGGGGGGGGCTACACCTTC. It specifies CASSEAGTGGGYTF.

V gene TRBV6-5 combines with J gene TRBJ2-5; D gene unclear. The length of the CDR3 is 14 residues. Deletions cut 2 bases from V and 2 bases from J, with 9 bases between. In germline, CDR1 is MNHEY, CDR2 SVGAGI. DNA of the CDR3: TGTGCCAGCAGTTACCTGGCTCAACAAGAGACCCAGTACTTC. It is translated as CASSYLAQQETQYF.

The rearrangement links TRBV9 to TRBJ2-7; possibly TRBD1 for D (5 bases). The V gene's germline CDR1 is SGDLS and CDR2 YYNGEE. Between the trimmed V and J ends, which lost 0 bases and 7 bases, there was a span of 11 bases. The length of the CDR3 is 13 residues. The CDR3, as DNA: TGTGCCAGCAGCGTAGGGGGTAGGGGAGAGCAGTACTTC. Translated: CASSVGGRGEQYF.

The rearrangement links TRBV5-1 to TRBJ2-5, with TRBD2 matching 12 bases. Looked up from germline, CDR1 is SGHRS and CDR2 is YFSETQ. The CDR3 is 17 amino acids. Trimming took 7 bases from V and 2 from J; bases not matched to a gene: 12. As DNA, the CDR3 is TGCGCCAGCCGCCTAGCGGGGGGGACCCAAAATCAAGAGACCCAGTACTTC. Protein sequence: CASRLAGGTQNQETQYF. The full variable domain, completed using reference TRBV5-1 and TRBJ2-5, is KAGVTQTPRYLIKTRGQQVTLSCSPISGHRSVSWYQQTPGQGLQFLFEYFSETQRNKGNFPGRFSGRQFSNSRSEMNVSTLELGDSALYLCASRLAGGTQNQETQYFGPGTRLLVL.

The chain is built from TRBV10-1 and TRBJ2-3; 11 bases agree with TRBD1. V was pared by 6 bases and J by 0 bases, with 5 bases of the junction left unmatched. The CDR3 is 16 residues long. The germline gives CDR1 WNHNN, CDR2 SYGVQD (reference sequence). CDR3 nucleotide sequence: TGCGCCAGCAGCCCGGACAGGGGGCCTAGCACAGATACGCAGTATTTT. It translates to CASSPDRGPSTDTQYF.

The chain employs TRBV29-1 and TRBJ2-3; tentative D call: TRBD1 (6 bases). The V end lost 3 bases, the J end lost 1 base, and 11 bases lay between the germline ends. The CDR3 is 14 amino acids. CDR1 is SQVTM, CDR2 ANQGSEA, per germline. The CDR3 DNA sequence: TGCAGCGTTGACGCAGGGGCCGGCACAGATACGCAGTATTTT. Its translation is CSVDAGAGTDTQYF.

This clone was seen a single time. The chain recombines TRBV21-1 with TRBJ2-5; TRBD2 is the table's D call, not checked against the DNA. TRBV21-1 counts as a pseudogene. The CDR3 loop spans 17 amino acids. CDR3 coding DNA: TGTGCCAGCAGCAAAGCGCGGACTAGCGGGGGGGCTCAGACCCAGTACTTC. This sequence encodes CASSKARTSGGAQTQYF.

This CDR3 is CASSSRVAGELFF. The CDR3 coding sequence is TGTGCCAGCAGCTCCAGGGTGGCCGGGGAGCTGTTTTTT. This chain uses TRBV7-2 with TRBJ2-2; perhaps TRBD1 as D (5 bases). The germline V gene has CDR1 SGHTA and CDR2 FQGNSA. This CDR3 contains 13 residues. V was cut by 4 bases and J by 6 bases, with 9 bases left in between.

This clone has just a few counts. The chain uses TRBV2 and TRBJ2-3; D might be TRBD2 (6 bases). V was shortened by 10 bases and J by 0 bases, with 17 bases between the two germline ends. The germline gives CDR1 SNHLY, CDR2 FYNNEI. There are 15 residues in the CDR3. CDR3 in DNA: TGTGCCACTGACCGGGACTCTGATAGCACAGATACGCAGTATTTT. Translated, it gives CATDRDSDSTDTQYF.

The V gene is TRBV5-8, the J gene TRBJ1-2; D is possibly TRBD1 (5 bases). The ends were cut back, 2 bases at V and 8 bases at J, with 7 bases in the middle. The CDR3 has 11 amino acids. CDR1 SGHTS and CDR2 YDEGEE come from the germline V gene. Here the CDR3 DNA reads TGTGCCAGCAGCTTAGGGGTCGGCTACACCTTC. It encodes CASSLGVGYTF. Full variable domain (remainder filled in from reference TRBV5-8 and TRBJ1-2): EAGVTQSPTHLIKTRGQQATLRCSPISGHTSVYWYQQALGLGLQFLLWYDEGEERNRGNFPPRFSGRQFPNYSSELNVNALELEDSALYLCASSLGVGYTFGSGTRLTVV.

This rearrangement joins TRBV7-2 to TRBJ2-2; 9 bases align to TRBD2. The germline V gene has CDR1 SGHTA and CDR2 FQGNSA. The CDR3 is 16 amino acids. Trimming at V came to 1 base and at J to 7 bases, leaving 7 bases not matched to a gene. This CDR3 reads CASSLGGRARSGELFF. Written as DNA, the CDR3 is TGTGCCAGCAGCTTAGGCGGGAGGGCCCGTAGCGGGGAGCTGTTTTTT.

The chain is built from TRBV2 and TRBJ1-5; maybe TRBD1 (6 bases). V was shortened by 5 bases and J by 7 bases, with 12 bases between the two germline ends. CDR1 is SNHLY and CDR2 is FYNNEI in the germline V gene. The CDR3 runs 13 residues. The DNA of the CDR3 is TGTGCCAGCAGTTCTGCGACAGGACAGCCCCAGCATTTT. It yields the protein CASSSATGQPQHF.

The CDR3 DNA reads TGTGCCAGCACCGATGGGGGGTACACTGAAGCTTTCTTT. Translated: CASTDGGYTEAFF. V and J are TRBV28 and TRBJ1-1; weak D call: TRBD1 (5 bases). V lost 7 bases and J lost 3, with 12 bases in between. The germline V gene encodes CDR1 MDHEN and CDR2 SYDVKM. The CDR3 covers 13 residues.

V usage is TRBV2 and J usage is TRBJ1-2; D is perhaps TRBD1 (5 bases). The CDR3 length is 15 residues. CDR1 and CDR2 (germline): SNHLY, FYNNEI. With 2 bases removed from V and 3 bases from J, the gap between germline ends came to 13 bases. The CDR3: CASSESLTVYYGYTF. CDR3 bases: TGTGCCAGCAGTGAATCCCTGACAGTATACTATGGCTACACCTTC.

The CDR3 DNA sequence: TGCGCCAGCAGCCAAGATGCGGCGGGGGGAAAAAGAGACAATGAGCAGTTCTTC. It encodes CASSQDAAGGKRDNEQFF. V and J are TRBV4-3 and TRBJ2-1, with 8 bases fitting TRBD2. The CDR3 is 18 residues long. Trimming at V came to 0 bases and at J to 5 bases, leaving 12 bases not matched to a gene. Germline V gene data show CDR1 as LGHNA and CDR2 as YSLEER.

The chain has TRBV30 and TRBJ2-5; 9 bases agree with TRBD1. The germline gives CDR1 GTSNPN, CDR2 SVGIG (reference sequence). The J segment lost 4 bases and the V segment lost 3 bases, leaving 9 bases of the junction unmatched. CDR3 length equals 15 residues. CDR3: CAWRRTGAPGETQYF. CDR3 bases: TGTGCCTGGAGAAGGACAGGGGCACCTGGAGAGACCCAGTACTTC. Drawing the rest from reference TRBV30 and TRBJ2-5, the complete variable domain is SQTIHQWPATLVQPVGSPLSLECTVEGTSNPNLYWYRQAAGRGLQLLFYSVGIGQISSEVPQNLSASRPQDRQFILSSKKLLLSDSGFYLCAWRRTGAPGETQYFGPGTRLLVL.

The CDR3 DNA follows: TGTGCCAGCAGTTTAGCCGCAGGGGATCGGTTCTTC. Its protein product is CASSLAAGDRFF. The genes are TRBV27 and TRBJ2-1, with a tentative D call TRBD1 (6 bases). V dropped 2 bases and J dropped 15 bases, with 14 bases sitting between them. The CDR3 contains 12 residues. Germline V CDR1 and CDR2: MNHEY, SMNVEV (reference sequence).

This clone showed up many times. This rearrangement joins TRBV28 to TRBJ2-5; the D gene is possibly TRBD2 (6 bases). This CDR3 has 14 residues. The V end was cut by 3 bases, the J end by 5 bases, with 13 bases between. CDR1 and CDR2 from the germline V gene are MDHEN and SYDVKM. This chain's CDR3 is CASSLGGSSETQYF. CDR3 in DNA: TGTGCCAGCAGTTTGGGGGGTTCCTCCGAGACCCAGTACTTC.

The V gene is TRBV6-1, the J gene TRBJ2-3, with D possibly being TRBD1 (6 bases). CDR3 length: 16 amino acids. Germline V gives CDR1 MNHNS, CDR2 SASEGT. V dropped 3 bases and J dropped 0 bases, with 13 bases sitting between them. The CDR3 protein is CASSDQGQPSTDTQYF. The CDR3 nucleotides read TGTGCCAGCAGTGATCAGGGACAACCTAGCACAGATACGCAGTATTTT.

The chain carries TRBV27 and TRBJ1-2; D is uncertain. This CDR3 is built from 16 residues. Trimming cost V 6 bases and J 1 base, with 18 bases left between them. Germline CDR1 is MNHEY and CDR2 is SMNVEV (reference sequence). The CDR3 DNA sequence: TGTGCCAGCAGAGACCTCTCGGCAGGCATTAACTATGGCTACACCTTC. This encodes CASRDLSAGINYGYTF.